The 27 T cell receptor beta chains reported below all come from one sample, sequenced in a study of blood T cell repertoires in COVID-19. The method was immunoSEQ multiplex PCR; TCRdb's version includes in-frame clones alone and lacks a portion of them. This table holds roughly 90,000 clones, 70% to 90% found once. Sequencing used peripheral blood. These receptors were obtained from a human donor in a cohort sampled during active COVID-19.

This chain links TRBV7-9 with TRBJ1-2; no reliable D call. This CDR3 comprises 14 residues. V lost 7 bases to trimming and J lost 4 bases, with 16 bases between them. Germline CDR1 SEHNR, CDR2 FQNEAQ (reference sequence). CDR3 DNA sequence: TGTGCCAGCACCCCACAGAAGCTGGCCTATGGCTACACCTTC. It is translated as CASTPQKLAYGYTF.

CDR3 DNA sequence: TGTGCCAGTAGTCCCATCAGCGGGAGGAACGAGCAGTACTTC. Translating gives CASSPISGRNEQYF. This rearrangement joins TRBV19 to TRBJ2-7; the match to TRBD2 covers 9 bases. Looked up from germline, CDR1 is LNHDA and CDR2 is SQIVND (reference sequence). Trimming at V came to 5 bases and at J to 5 bases, leaving 7 bases not matched to a gene. The length of the CDR3 is 14 residues.

V is TRBV12-3 or TRBV12-4 and J is TRBJ1-5, with a tentative D call TRBD1 (5 bases). CDR3 length: 13 residues. V was cut by 5 bases and J by 3 bases, with 8 bases left in between. The CDR3 spells CASSGGTNQPQHF. CDR3 nucleotide sequence: TGTGCCAGCAGTGGGGGGACCAATCAGCCCCAGCATTTT.

This clone was detected once. The chain's CDR3 is CASGLAGRGGYTF. CDR3 nucleotide sequence: TGTGCTAGTGGTTTGGCCGGGAGGGGTGGCTACACCTTC. The J gene is TRBJ1-2, the V gene TRBV12-5, with TRBD1 as a possible D gene (5 bases). Trimming took off 1 base at V and 7 bases at J, with 10 bases between the two ends. CDR3 length: 13 residues. Per the germline V gene, CDR1 is LGHNT and CDR2 is FRNRAP.

The gene calls are TRBV4-3 and TRBJ1-5; TRBD1 might be the D (5 bases). The length of the CDR3 is 15 residues. Germline values: CDR1 LGHNA, CDR2 YSLEER. Trimming left V 4 bases short and J 2 bases short, with 12 bases between. The CDR3 reads CASSRDLNGNQPQHF. The CDR3 DNA is TGCGCCAGCAGCCGGGACTTGAATGGCAATCAGCCCCAGCATTTT.

The CDR3 here is CASSQVSRGGDTQYF. CDR3 bases: TGCGCCAGCAGCCAAGTCTCCCGGGGAGGGGATACGCAGTATTTT. The J gene is TRBJ2-3, the V gene TRBV4-1; 7 nucleotides line up with TRBD2. The germline gives CDR1 MGHRA, CDR2 YSYEKL. The CDR3 covers 15 residues. V gave up 1 base and J gave up 6 bases; unmatched junction bases: 7.

This chain joins TRBV15 and TRBJ2-3; tentative D call: TRBD2 (6 bases). V was clipped by 2 bases and J by 0 bases, with 15 bases between them. Germline V CDR1 and CDR2: LNHNV, YYDKDF (reference sequence). This CDR3 region has 17 residues. DNA of the CDR3: TGTGCCACCAGCAGATCACTCCAGCGGGCTAGCACAGATACGCAGTATTTT. This translates into CATSRSLQRASTDTQYF.

The gene calls are TRBV29-1 and TRBJ1-1; D unresolved. Looked up from germline, CDR1 is SQVTM and CDR2 is ANQGSEA. This CDR3 spans 13 amino acids. With 3 bases removed from V and 4 bases from J, the gap between germline ends came to 12 bases. CDR3 amino acids: CSVEATWSTEAFF. As DNA, the CDR3 is TGCAGCGTTGAGGCAACATGGAGCACTGAAGCTTTCTTT.

V usage is TRBV28 and J usage is TRBJ2-3; 8 nucleotides line up with TRBD2. Germline V gene sequence: CDR1 MDHEN, CDR2 SYDVKM. Trimming removed 5 bases from V and 4 bases from J; junction bases left unmatched: 11. There are 16 residues in the CDR3. The CDR3 reads CASSPGGGALADTQYF. The CDR3 nucleotides read TGTGCCAGCAGTCCGGGGGGGGGAGCTTTGGCAGATACGCAGTATTTT.

This clone was recorded only once. The chain is built from TRBV5-1 and TRBJ1-1; 7 bases map to TRBD1. Per the germline V gene, CDR1 is SGHRS and CDR2 is YFSETQ. The CDR3 has 16 residues. V dropped 1 base and J dropped 1; count of bases not matched to a gene: 7. The CDR3 reads CASSLRGQSKNTEAFF. Here the CDR3 DNA reads TGCGCCAGCAGCTTGCGGGGACAGTCCAAGAACACTGAAGCTTTCTTT.

This chain joins TRBV24-1 and TRBJ2-7, with 11 positions matching TRBD2. With V trimmed by 6 bases and J by 6 bases, 12 bases remained unmatched. Germline CDR1 is KGHDR and CDR2 is SFDVKD. This CDR3 is 16 amino acids long. CDR3 sequence (DNA): TGTGCCACCAGTTCTTCTAGCGGGAGGCCCTTGGGCGAGCAGTACTTC. Residues: CATSSSSGRPLGEQYF.

The chain recombines TRBV11-2 with TRBJ2-5; 9 bases agree with TRBD1. Germline CDR1 and CDR2: SGHAT and FQNNGV. Losses at the gene ends were 10 bases for V and 5 bases for J; bases not matched to a gene: 14. The CDR3 contains 15 residues. The CDR3 loop reads CATKMGTGTTETQYF. The CDR3 DNA reads as TGTGCCACCAAGATGGGGACAGGGACGACGGAGACCCAGTACTTC.

This clone was seen only a few times. The V call is TRBV4-3, the J call TRBJ2-1; 9 bases map to TRBD1. Trimming cost V 0 bases and J 6 bases; bases outside gene matches: 12. The CDR3 has 18 amino acids. In germline, CDR1 is LGHNA, CDR2 YSLEER. CDR3 in DNA: TGCGCCAGCAGCCAAGACTACTCTAGACAGGGGGGTCGCAATGAGCAGTTCTTC. It yields the protein CASSQDYSRQGGRNEQFF.

The chain carries TRBV9 and TRBJ1-2; D gene unclear. This CDR3 is 11 amino acids long. CDR1 and CDR2 from the germline V gene are SGDLS and YYNGEE. Trimming took off 4 bases at V and 8 bases at J, with 9 bases between the two ends. CDR3 DNA: TGTGCCAGCAGCCGCGGTGGGGGCTACACCTTC. Encoded protein: CASSRGGGYTF.

The chain employs TRBV24-1 and TRBJ1-6; no firm D call. CDR3 length equals 19 residues. Between the trimmed V and J ends, which lost 1 base and 0 bases, there was a span of 15 bases. CDR1 and CDR2 from the germline V gene are KGHDR and SFDVKD. The DNA for the CDR3 is TGTGCCACCAGTGATTTCTACCCCGACCGGAGCTCCTATAATTCACCCCTCCACTTT. Translation gives CATSDFYPDRSSYNSPLHF.

The chain joins TRBV19 to TRBJ2-3, with D possibly matching TRBD2 (6 bases). The V gene lost 4 bases and the J gene lost 1 base, with 12 bases spanning the gap. The CDR3 spans 15 residues. Per germline, CDR1 LNHDA and CDR2 SQIVND (reference sequence). In nucleotides, the CDR3 is TGTGCCAGTAGTACCTCCGGAGGGGGCACAGATACGCAGTATTTT. Its translation: CASSTSGGGTDTQYF. Full variable domain (outside the CDR3, taken from reference TRBV19 and TRBJ2-3): DGGITQSPKYLFRKEGQNVTLSCEQNLNHDAMYWYRQDPGQGLRLIYYSQIVNDFQKGDIAEGYSVSREKKESFPLTVTSAQKNPTAFYLCASSTSGGGTDTQYFGPGTRLTVL.

The CDR3 reads CASRPDRGQNIQYF. CDR3 DNA: TGTGCCAGCAGACCCGACAGGGGGCAGAACATTCAGTACTTC. V and J are TRBV27 and TRBJ2-4; 10 nucleotides align to TRBD1. From germline, CDR1 is MNHEY and CDR2 SMNVEV (reference sequence). V dropped 6 bases and J dropped 7; count of bases not matched to a gene: 6. This CDR3 spans 14 amino acids.

The gene calls are TRBV11-3 and TRBJ2-1, with 8 nucleotides matching TRBD1. Germline V gene data show CDR1 as SGHNT and CDR2 as YENEEA. The V gene end was trimmed by 5 bases and the J gene end by 7 bases; junction bases not matched to a gene: 4. There are 13 residues in the CDR3. In nucleotides, the CDR3 is TGTGCCAGCAGCCCGGGACAGGTAAATGAGCAGTTCTTC. Protein product: CASSPGQVNEQFF.

The genes are TRBV30 and TRBJ2-7; 12 nucleotides line up with TRBD1. V shed 1 base, J shed 4 bases, and the junction held 8 bases outside the gene matches. CDR1 GTSNPN and CDR2 SVGIG come from the germline V gene (reference sequence). This CDR3 region has 16 residues. CDR3 sequence reads: CAWSGEGQGARYEQYF. In nucleotides, the CDR3 is TGTGCCTGGAGTGGAGAGGGACAGGGGGCGAGATACGAGCAGTACTTC.

The chain combines TRBV5-1 with TRBJ1-2; possible D gene TRBD1, 6 bases. The germline CDR1 and CDR2 sequences are SGHRS and YFSETQ. V was cut by 4 bases and J by 7 bases, with 20 bases left in between. CDR3 length: 15 amino acids. The CDR3 region is CASSLTGTAARGYTF. CDR3 in DNA: TGCGCCAGCAGCCTAACAGGGACGGCAGCTCGTGGCTACACCTTC.

This clone was detected a few times. The chain joins TRBV7-9 to TRBJ2-7; D unclear. The germline V gene has CDR1 SEHNR and CDR2 FQNEAQ (reference sequence). V dropped 7 bases and J dropped 0 bases, with 4 bases sitting between them. The CDR3 has 11 amino acids. CDR3: CASTLSYEQYF. The DNA of the CDR3 is TGTGCCAGCACCCTCTCCTACGAGCAGTACTTC.

V and J are TRBV6-5 and TRBJ2-5; a weak D match, TRBD1 (6 bases). The germline V gene encodes CDR1 MNHEY and CDR2 SVGAGI. Trimming took 0 bases from V and 2 from J, leaving 13 bases between them. This CDR3 has 16 residues. The CDR3 region has the DNA TGTGCCAGCAGTTACTCGGGGGCCACGGGACAAGAGACCCAGTACTTC. The encoded protein is CASSYSGATGQETQYF.

The chain employs TRBV9 and TRBJ2-7; TRBD2 agrees at 9 bases. CDR3 length: 13 residues. V lost 5 bases, J lost 7 bases, and 7 bases stayed unmatched. CDR1 and CDR2 from the germline V gene are SGDLS and YYNGEE. The CDR3 DNA reads as TGTGCCAGCAGTGCTAGCGGGGCGGGGGAGCAGTACTTC. It yields the protein CASSASGAGEQYF. The full variable domain, completed using reference TRBV9 and TRBJ2-7, is DSGVTQTPKHLITATGQRVTLRCSPRSGDLSVYWYQQSLDQGLQFLIQYYNGEERAKGNILERFSAQQFPDLHSELNLSSLELGDSALYFCASSASGAGEQYFGPGTRLTVT.

The chain recombines TRBV30 with TRBJ2-3; D unclear. The CDR3 sequence is 12 residues long. Trimming cost V 2 bases and J 1 base, with 4 bases left between them. CDR1 is GTSNPN, CDR2 SVGIG, per germline (reference sequence). CDR3: CAWSLRTDTQYF. CDR3 nucleotide sequence: TGTGCCTGGAGTCTCCGCACAGATACGCAGTATTTT.

The chain joins TRBV27 to TRBJ2-7; a possible D gene is TRBD1 (7 bases). The germline gives CDR1 MNHEY, CDR2 SMNVEV (reference sequence). The CDR3 is made up of 17 amino acids. V lost 2 bases and J 4 bases, leaving 21 bases between the germline ends. CDR3 sequence: CASSLLGGAAGQYEQYF. CDR3 DNA: TGTGCCAGCAGTTTACTGGGGGGTGCGGCGGGACAGTACGAGCAGTACTTC.

The V call is TRBV28, the J call TRBJ2-7, with D possibly TRBD1 on 5 matching bases. Between the trimmed V and J ends, which lost 6 bases and 0 bases, there was a span of 12 bases. Per the germline V gene, CDR1 is MDHEN and CDR2 is SYDVKM. There are 14 residues in the CDR3. This CDR3 is CASSPVTVSYEQYF. CDR3 nucleotides: TGTGCCAGCAGCCCTGTGACAGTCTCCTACGAGCAGTACTTC.

This rearrangement joins TRBV18 to TRBJ2-5, with 7 bases identical to TRBD1. The CDR3 is made up of 16 amino acids. The germline V gene encodes CDR1 KGHSH and CDR2 LQKENI. With V trimmed by 6 bases and J by 1 base, 11 bases remained unmatched. The CDR3 coding sequence is TGTGCCAGCTCGCCCTTTCCGGCAGGGGGCCAAGAGACCCAGTACTTC. Its translation: CASSPFPAGGQETQYF. The whole variable domain, remainder taken from reference TRBV18 and TRBJ2-5, is NAGVMQNPRHLVRRRGQEARLRCSPMKGHSHVYWYRQLPEEGLKFMVYLQKENIIDESGMPKERFSAEFPKEGPSILRIQQVVRGDSAAYFCASSPFPAGGQETQYFGPGTRLLVL.